The present T cell receptor beta chain was sequenced within a study of Graves' ophthalmopathy and Graves' hyperthyroidism. CDR3 length equals 14 residues. The V end lost 2 bases, the J end lost 9 bases, and 16 bases lay between the germline ends. Using RNA transcripts, the TCR beta CDR3 regions were amplified. First-round RT-PCR relied on HTBI primers, and a second-round multiplex PCR came next. TCRdb used MiXCR to reprocess the multiplex PCR reads, holding one entry per CDR3 protein. The sample consists of 600,000 to 950,000 distinct CDR3 sequences, 40% of them appearing once. The sample was peripheral blood. This sequence joins TRBV12-3 or TRBV12-4 and TRBJ1-2; weak D call: TRBD1 (5 bases). The origin of this receptor is an adult man with Graves' ophthalmopathy. CDR3 protein: CASSLSEQGFSYTF. In DNA form, the CDR3 reads TGTGCCAGCAGTTTATCGGAGCAGGGTTTCAGCTACACCTTC.